By proportion, the clone carrying this TCR beta chain is medium-sized. Profiling relied on immunoSEQ multiplex PCR, and the TCRdb table lists in-frame clones only, not all of them. The sample includes about 72,000 clones, about 92% of them seen just once. This sample is drawn from a study of PD-1 blockade in classical Hodgkin lymphoma. Brentuximab vedotin exposure varied, and every patient relapsed after autologous stem cell transplantation. The CDR3 loop spans 15 amino acids. With 2 bases clipped from V and 4 bases from J, the junction kept 2 bases outside the gene matches. Germline V lookup: CDR1 MNHNS, CDR2 SASEGT.

Material: peripheral blood mononuclear cells (PBMCs), obtained at baseline. This sequence joins TRBV6-1 and TRBJ2-3; the match to TRBD1 covers 11 bases. The sequence derives from a human donor with classical Hodgkin lymphoma. The CDR3 DNA reads as TGTGCCAGCAGTGAATGGACAGGGGGCGCAGATACGCAGTATTTT. Translated, it gives CASSEWTGGADTQYF.